One sample yielded the 11 T cell receptor beta chains listed below, sequenced in a study of CD8+ T cells in alopecia areata. RNA extraction was followed by reverse transcription into cDNA, which acted as the sequencing template. The data were produced by immunoSEQ multiplex PCR, yet TCRdb's version contains in-frame clones alone and is incomplete. The table lists 160,000 or so clones, about three fifths of them singletons, with around 15% in the top ten. Treatment specified: oral pan-JAK inhibitor, 5-10 mg twice daily. The sample here was CD4+ T cells sorted from blood, taken at approximately week 61, from a patient treated with tofacitinib. The receptors come from a human donor with alopecia areata.

This clone was picked up one time. J is TRBJ2-7 and V is TRBV29-1; possibly TRBD1 for D (5 bases). Trimming left V 6 bases short and J 6 bases short, with 18 bases between. Germline V gives CDR1 SQVTM, CDR2 ANQGSEA. This CDR3 has 13 residues. CDR3 nucleotides: TGCAGCGTAACCACACTGACAGTAGCCGAGCAGTACTTC. Translating it yields CSVTTLTVAEQYF.

J is TRBJ2-7 and V is TRBV13; D gene uncertain. CDR3 length equals 15 residues. Per germline, CDR1 PRHDT and CDR2 FYEKMQ (reference sequence). Trimming stripped 6 bases from V and 0 bases from J, with 15 bases between. CDR3 in amino acids: CASSQQTSSSYEQYF. Written as DNA, the CDR3 is TGTGCCAGCAGTCAACAGACCTCGAGCTCCTACGAGCAGTACTTC.

The chain uses TRBV6-1 and TRBJ1-2; 8 positions agree with TRBD1. This CDR3 has 18 residues. Germline lookup yields CDR1 MNHNS and CDR2 SASEGT. The trim removed 1 base at V and 8 bases at J, leaving 18 bases unmatched. The CDR3 DNA reads as TGTGCCAGCAGTGAAGAATTCGTGGGGGCCCGGACAGGGTACGGCTACACCTTC. Translating gives CASSEEFVGARTGYGYTF.

Concerning this clone itself: At one end, the junction sequence differs from germline, possibly due to a read error. The chain recombines TRBV25-1 with TRBJ2-5, with D possibly matching TRBD1 (5 bases). The germline gives CDR1 MGHDK, CDR2 SYGVNS. The CDR3 is 12 amino acids. The CDR3 region is CASSVGAETQYF. The CDR3 DNA sequence: TGTGCCAGTAGTGTAGGGGCAGAGACCCAGTACTTC.

The table lists this clone with a count of one. This chain connects TRBV5-8 to TRBJ2-3, with TRBD1 as a possible D gene (6 bases). The germline CDR1 and CDR2 sequences are SGHTS and YDEGEE. CDR3 length: 14 amino acids. Between the trimmed V and J ends, which lost 0 bases and 1 base, there was a span of 6 bases. CDR3 region: CASSLDRGTDTQYF. The CDR3 DNA reads TGTGCCAGCAGCTTGGACAGGGGCACAGATACGCAGTATTTT.

The genes are TRBV2 and TRBJ2-7, with a possible D match to TRBD2 (5 bases). The CDR3 is made up of 13 amino acids. Trimming pared 6 bases from V and 5 bases from J, leaving 14 bases between. Per germline, CDR1 SNHLY and CDR2 FYNNEI. For the CDR3, the DNA is TGTGCCAGCAGGAGGGAACCCCGAGACGAGCAGTACTTC. As protein: CASRREPRDEQYF.

The table lists this clone with a few counts. V and J are TRBV7-9 and TRBJ2-5; D is unclear. V lost 1 base, J lost 5 bases, and 14 bases lay in between. Germline lookup yields CDR1 SEHNR and CDR2 FQNEAQ (reference sequence). The CDR3 has 15 amino acids. CDR3: CASSLGLGSRETQYF. CDR3 coding DNA: TGTGCCAGCAGCTTAGGGTTGGGATCAAGGGAGACCCAGTACTTC.

This chain's CDR3 is CAWPGTGGYGYTF. The CDR3 DNA sequence: TGTGCCTGGCCCGGGACAGGGGGATATGGCTACACCTTC. The chain links TRBV30 to TRBJ1-2, with TRBD1 matching over 11 bases. CDR1 is GTSNPN, CDR2 SVGIG, per germline (reference sequence). This CDR3 spans 13 amino acids. The V segment lost 5 bases and the J segment 5 bases; nucleotides outside the gene matches: 4.

This rearrangement joins TRBV11-2 to TRBJ2-1; 11 bases are a match to TRBD2. The CDR3 has 13 amino acids. V gave up 8 bases and J gave up 8 bases; unmatched junction bases: 5. The germline gives CDR1 SGHAT, CDR2 FQNNGV. CDR3: CASRLAGLDEQFF. The CDR3 coding sequence is TGTGCCAGCCGACTAGCGGGGTTAGATGAGCAGTTCTTC.

V is TRBV5-1 and J is TRBJ2-7; tentatively, D is TRBD2 (5 bases). Between the trimmed V and J ends, which lost 5 bases and 6 bases, there was a span of 12 bases. Germline V gives CDR1 SGHRS, CDR2 YFSETQ. This CDR3 contains 12 residues. The CDR3 here is CASSASRAEQYF. Here the CDR3 DNA reads TGCGCCAGCAGTGCCTCGCGGGCCGAGCAGTACTTC. The full variable domain, in which reference TRBV5-1 and TRBJ2-7 provide the parts outside the CDR3, is KAGVTQTPRYLIKTRGQQVTLSCSPISGHRSVSWYQQTPGQGLQFLFEYFSETQRNKGNFPGRFSGRQFSNSRSEMNVSTLELGDSALYLCASSASRAEQYFGPGTRLTVT.

The CDR3 region has the DNA TGTGCCGGGGCGGACTTGGAGGGAAATTCACCCCTCCACTTT. It specifies CAGADLEGNSPLHF. The chain joins TRBV2 to TRBJ1-6; weak D call: TRBD1 (5 bases). The ends were cut back, 11 bases at V and 7 bases at J, with 18 bases in the middle. The CDR3 totals 14 residues. From germline, CDR1 is SNHLY and CDR2 FYNNEI.